These T cell receptor beta chains were read from a single sample in a study of brain T cells in children with intractable seizures. Profiling relied on immunoSEQ multiplex PCR, and the TCRdb table lists in-frame clones only, not all of them. Here the sample spans about 340,000 clones, 93% being singletons. Sequencing used peripheral blood, obtained roughly 5 months after surgery. Every receptor here comes from a boy younger than two with tuberous sclerosis and intractable seizures. CDR3s include the opening cysteine and the closing phenylalanine or tryptophan. A D gene is named only where the DNA matches it firmly. The listing skips clone size in some rows; elsewhere it reads once, few, many or a size class.

CASSPMERANTGELFF	TGTGCCAGCAGTCCAATGGAGAGAGCGAACACCGGGGAGCTGTTTTTT	TRBV28	TRBJ2-2	16	NA	NA
CASAGGAGGFFDEQFF	TGTGCCAGCGCAGGTGGGGCGGGAGGGTTTTTTGATGAGCAGTTCTTC	TRBV4-2	TRBJ2-1	16	NA	TRBD2
CASKVSSGETDTQYF	TGTGCCAGCAAAGTGTCTAGCGGGGAAACAGATACGCAGTATTTT	TRBV27	TRBJ2-3	15	NA	TRBD2
CASSEQAGGRQETQYF	TGTGCCAGCAGTGAACAAGCGGGGGGGCGACAAGAGACCCAGTACTTC	TRBV2	TRBJ2-5	16	NA	TRBD2
CASSLVLREGYEQYF	TGTGCCAGCAGCTTAGTCTTACGGGAGGGGTACGAGCAGTACTTC	TRBV11-2	TRBJ2-7	15	once	TRBD2
CASSSSDGYTF	TGTGCCAGCAGTTCTTCCGATGGCTACACCTTC	TRBV6-5	TRBJ1-2	11	NA	NA
CASSLLRYLPTYEQYF	TGTGCCAGCAGCTTGCTTAGGTACCTGCCAACCTACGAGCAGTACTTC	TRBV11-2	TRBJ2-7	16	NA	NA
CASSPPAGAGGTQYF	TGTGCCAGCAGCCCGCCGGCAGGCGCCGGGGGCACGCAGTATTTT	TRBV11-2	TRBJ2-3	15	once	NA
CASSLVTSRGQIDGYTDTQYF	TGTGCCAGCAGCTTAGTAACTAGTCGAGGACAGATTGACGGCTACACAGATACGCAGTATTTT	TRBV7-3	TRBJ2-3	21	once	NA
CASSQDLRDSLLEPQHF	TGCGCCAGCAGCCAAGATCTCCGGGACAGCCTTTTGGAGCCCCAGCATTTT	TRBV4-1	TRBJ1-5	17	NA	TRBD1
CASSAGAGAAQIYEQYF	TGTGCCAGCAGCGCAGGGGCGGGGGCGGCGCAAATCTACGAGCAGTACTTC	TRBV9	TRBJ2-7	17	NA	NA
CASSQGGSGVPQFF	TGTGCCAGCAGCCAAGGAGGATCCGGAGTCCCGCAGTTCTTC	TRBV3-1/TRBV3-2	TRBJ2-1	14	NA	NA
CATSDRTGNGYTF	TGTGCCACCAGTGATAGGACAGGTAATGGCTACACCTTC	TRBV24-1	TRBJ1-2	13	NA	TRBD1
CAWSVISGRVQFF	TGTGCCTGGAGTGTAATTAGCGGGAGGGTGCAGTTCTTC	TRBV30	TRBJ2-1	13	NA	TRBD2
CASSLEGVDTEAFF	TGTGCCAGCAGCTTAGAGGGGGTGGATACTGAAGCTTTCTTT	TRBV7-6	TRBJ1-1	14	NA	NA
CASSSITRESSYNEQFF	TGTGCCAGCAGCTCCATTACTAGGGAGAGCTCCTACAATGAGCAGTTCTTC	TRBV7-8	TRBJ2-1	17	NA	NA
CASSEARGQPQHF	TGTGCCAGCAGTGAAGCGCGGGGTCAGCCCCAGCATTTT	TRBV6-1	TRBJ1-5	13	NA	NA
CASRRASSYEQYF	TGTGCCAGCAGGAGGGCGAGCTCCTACGAGCAGTACTTC	TRBV6-6	TRBJ2-7	13	NA	NA
CASRAGTSAFATNEKLFF	TGTGCCAGTAGGGCCGGGACATCGGCGTTTGCAACTAATGAAAAACTGTTTTTT	TRBV19	TRBJ1-4	18	NA	NA
CASSIAGQGGLVPGNTIYF	TGTGCCAGTAGTATTGCTGGACAGGGTGGCTTAGTCCCTGGAAACACCATATATTTT	TRBV19	TRBJ1-3	19	NA	TRBD1
CSASSGSLSTDTQYF	TGCAGTGCTAGTAGCGGGAGTTTAAGCACAGATACGCAGTATTTT	TRBV20-1	TRBJ2-3	15	NA	TRBD2
CASSPLTRPSGNNEQFF	TGTGCCAGCAGCCCCTTAACAAGGCCTAGCGGCAACAATGAGCAGTTCTTC	TRBV14	TRBJ2-1	17	NA	TRBD2
CSAVTVSGNTIYF	TGCAGCGCTGTGACAGTCTCTGGAAACACCATATATTTT	TRBV29-1	TRBJ1-3	13	few	NA
CASSFSGRAENEQFF	TGTGCCAGCAGCTTTAGCGGGAGGGCCGAGAATGAGCAGTTCTTC	TRBV11-2	TRBJ2-1	15	NA	TRBD2
CAGGNRRATEAFF	TGTGCCGGGGGGAACAGGAGGGCCACTGAAGCTTTCTTT	TRBV30	TRBJ1-1	13	NA	NA
CASSFVGYEQYF	TGTGCCAGCAGCTTCGTTGGCTACGAGCAGTACTTC	TRBV11-1	TRBJ2-7	12	NA	NA
CASSVVASGGTDTQYF	TGTGCCAGCAGCGTAGTGGCTAGCGGGGGCACAGATACGCAGTATTTT	TRBV9	TRBJ2-3	16	once	TRBD2
CASSLDPGTRPYEQYF	TGTGCCAGCAGCTTAGACCCCGGGACTAGGCCCTACGAGCAGTACTTC	TRBV7-9	TRBJ2-7	16	NA	TRBD2
CASSGGQGLRDGYTF	TGTGCCAGCAGCGGGGGACAGGGGCTCCGAGATGGCTACACCTTC	TRBV9	TRBJ1-2	15	NA	TRBD1
CASTNVATGELFF	TGTGCCAGCACTAACGTGGCGACCGGGGAGCTGTTTTTT	TRBV12-3/TRBV12-4	TRBJ2-2	13	NA	NA
CASSVESRAGELFF	TGTGCCAGCAGCGTAGAATCCAGGGCCGGGGAGCTGTTTTTT	TRBV9	TRBJ2-2	14	NA	NA
CAWSVRVLGQETQYF	TGTGCCTGGAGTGTAAGAGTTCTCGGCCAAGAGACCCAGTACTTC	TRBV30	TRBJ2-5	15	once	NA
CASSPRDRGPSPLHF	TGTGCCAGCAGCCCTCGGGACAGGGGGCCCTCACCCCTCCACTTT	TRBV5-4	TRBJ1-6	15	NA	TRBD1
CASSLWVGGYYSYEQYF	TGTGCCAGCAGCTTATGGGTGGGAGGGTACTACAGCTACGAGCAGTACTTC	TRBV7-6	TRBJ2-7	17	NA	TRBD2
CASSLGASGGVYEQFF	TGTGCCAGCAGCTTGGGAGCCTCTGGAGGGGTCTATGAGCAGTTCTTC	TRBV11-2	TRBJ2-1	16	NA	NA
CATSQAWSETQYF	TGTGCCACCAGTCAGGCGTGGTCCGAGACCCAGTACTTC	TRBV24-1	TRBJ2-5	13	NA	NA
CASSYGTSGQETQYF	TGTGCCAGCAGTTACGGGACTAGCGGGCAAGAGACCCAGTACTTC	TRBV6-5	TRBJ2-5	15	NA	TRBD2
CASSSQGGSYEQYF	TGCGCCAGCTCCTCCCAGGGGGGGTCCTACGAGCAGTACTTC	TRBV5-1	TRBJ2-7	14	once	NA
CASSQDSASGRGDEQFF	TGTGCCAGCAGCCAAGATAGTGCAAGCGGGAGGGGGGATGAGCAGTTCTTC	TRBV4-2	TRBJ2-1	17	NA	TRBD2
CATLGETQYF	TGTGCCACCCTCGGCGAAACCCAGTACTTC	TRBV19	TRBJ2-5	10	NA	NA